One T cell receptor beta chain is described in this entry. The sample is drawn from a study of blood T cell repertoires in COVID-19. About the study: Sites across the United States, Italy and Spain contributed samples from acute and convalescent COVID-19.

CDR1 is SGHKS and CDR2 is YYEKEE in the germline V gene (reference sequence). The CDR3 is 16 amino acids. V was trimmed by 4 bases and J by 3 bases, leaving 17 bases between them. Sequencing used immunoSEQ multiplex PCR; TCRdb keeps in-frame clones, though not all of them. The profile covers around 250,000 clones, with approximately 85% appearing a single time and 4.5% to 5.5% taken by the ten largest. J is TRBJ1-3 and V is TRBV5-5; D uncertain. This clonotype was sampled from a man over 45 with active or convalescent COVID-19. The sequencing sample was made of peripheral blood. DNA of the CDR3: TGTGCCAGCAGCCCGGAGGGAGTGGTCAATGGAAACACCATATATTTT. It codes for CASSPEGVVNGNTIYF.